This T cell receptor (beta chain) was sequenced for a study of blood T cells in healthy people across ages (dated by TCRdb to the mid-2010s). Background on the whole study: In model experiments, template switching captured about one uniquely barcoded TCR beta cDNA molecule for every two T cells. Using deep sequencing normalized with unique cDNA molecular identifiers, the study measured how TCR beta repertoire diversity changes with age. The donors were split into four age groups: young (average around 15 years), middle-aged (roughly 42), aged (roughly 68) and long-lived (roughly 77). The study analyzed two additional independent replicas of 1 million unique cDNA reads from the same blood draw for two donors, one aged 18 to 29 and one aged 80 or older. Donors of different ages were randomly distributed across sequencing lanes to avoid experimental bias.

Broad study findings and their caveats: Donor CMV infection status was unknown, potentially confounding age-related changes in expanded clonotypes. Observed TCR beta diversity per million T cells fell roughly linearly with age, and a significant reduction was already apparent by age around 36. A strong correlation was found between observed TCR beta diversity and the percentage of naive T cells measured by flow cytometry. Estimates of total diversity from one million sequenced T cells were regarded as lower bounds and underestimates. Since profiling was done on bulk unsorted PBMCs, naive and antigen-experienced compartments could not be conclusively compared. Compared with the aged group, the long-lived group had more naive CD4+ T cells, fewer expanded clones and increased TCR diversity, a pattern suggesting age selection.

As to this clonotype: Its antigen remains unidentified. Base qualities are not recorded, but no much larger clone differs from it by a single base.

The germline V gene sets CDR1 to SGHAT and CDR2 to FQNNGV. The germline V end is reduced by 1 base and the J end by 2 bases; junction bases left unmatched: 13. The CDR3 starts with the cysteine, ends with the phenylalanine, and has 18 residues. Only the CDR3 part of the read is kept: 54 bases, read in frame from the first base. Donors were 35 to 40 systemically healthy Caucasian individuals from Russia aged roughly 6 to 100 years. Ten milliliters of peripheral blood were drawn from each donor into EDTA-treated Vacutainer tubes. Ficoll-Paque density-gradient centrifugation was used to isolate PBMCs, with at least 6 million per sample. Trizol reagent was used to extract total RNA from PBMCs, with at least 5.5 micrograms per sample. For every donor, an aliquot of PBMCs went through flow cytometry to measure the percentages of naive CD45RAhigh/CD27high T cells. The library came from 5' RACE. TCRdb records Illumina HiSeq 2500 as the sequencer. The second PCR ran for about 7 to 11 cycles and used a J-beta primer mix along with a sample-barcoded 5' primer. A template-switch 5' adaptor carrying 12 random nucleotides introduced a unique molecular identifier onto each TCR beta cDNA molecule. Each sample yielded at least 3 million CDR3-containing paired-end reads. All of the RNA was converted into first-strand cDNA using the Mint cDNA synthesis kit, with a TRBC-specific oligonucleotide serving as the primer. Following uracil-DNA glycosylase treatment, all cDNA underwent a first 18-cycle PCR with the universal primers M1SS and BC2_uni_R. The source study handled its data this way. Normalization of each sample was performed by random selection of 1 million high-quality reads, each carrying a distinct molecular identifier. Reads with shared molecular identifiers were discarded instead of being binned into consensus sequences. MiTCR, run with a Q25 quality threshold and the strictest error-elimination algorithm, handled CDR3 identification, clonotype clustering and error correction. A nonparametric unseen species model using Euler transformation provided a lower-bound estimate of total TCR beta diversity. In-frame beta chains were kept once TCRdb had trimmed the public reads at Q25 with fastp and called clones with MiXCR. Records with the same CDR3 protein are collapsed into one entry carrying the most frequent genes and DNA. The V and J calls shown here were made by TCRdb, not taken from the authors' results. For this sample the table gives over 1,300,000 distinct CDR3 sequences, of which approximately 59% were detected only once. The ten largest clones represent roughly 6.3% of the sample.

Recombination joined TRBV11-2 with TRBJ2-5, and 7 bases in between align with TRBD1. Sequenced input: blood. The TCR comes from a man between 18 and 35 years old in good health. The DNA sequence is TGTGCCAGCAGCTTAGGTTCCTCCGGGACAGCGTCGCAAGAGACCCAGTACTTC. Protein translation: CASSLGSSGTASQETQYF.